This T cell receptor (beta chain) was profiled in a study of CD8 T cells in ankylosing spondylitis. Points from the study as a whole: From matched ankylosing spondylitis synovial fluid, disease-linked clones were reportedly recovered at significantly enriched levels. The disease-linked clones had a CD8+ phenotype and low blood frequencies. Blood from ankylosing spondylitis patients appeared to carry a characteristic roughly 8-variant TCR beta motif. Earlier reports found some motif variants in synovial fluid and blood in reactive arthritis.

This clonotype was seen only a few times. Its cognate antigen is unknown. Researchers built TCR beta libraries using quantitative 5'-RACE with molecular barcodes. One entry per CDR3 protein results from TCRdb running MiXCR on the 5' RACE reads. Among more than 300,000 distinct CDR3 sequences listed, 8% were seen once. The CDR3 contains 16 residues. The germline gives CDR1 SGDLS, CDR2 YYNGEE. V lost 2 bases and J lost 6; bases outside the gene matches: 9. Input material: blood, either unsorted or a sorted T cell fraction (not recorded which). The genes are TRBV9 and TRBJ2-3, with 10 bases fitting TRBD1. This sequence was found in a male donor with ankylosing spondylitis. CDR3 DNA: TGTGCCAGCAGCGTGGAGACAGGGGGCGATATGGATACGCAGTATTTT. This gives the protein CASSVETGGDMDTQYF.